The clone carrying this T cell receptor beta chain was seen a handful of times. Its antigen remains unknown. V was pared by 0 bases and J by 6 bases, with 18 bases between. Germline V lookup: CDR1 LNHDA, CDR2 SQIVND (reference sequence). The CDR3 covers 17 residues. This record belongs to a study of T cell repertoires in cytomegalovirus infection. Whole-study context: Matching HLA type, along with CMV infection, was indicated by public TCR beta signatures. Study outcomes and limitations: In two of eight donors, the top clonotype was HLA-C-restricted CMV-specific.

TCRdb ran MiXCR on the reads and lists one entry per CDR3 protein. In the table there are roughly 860,000 distinct CDR3 sequences, less than 35% of which are singletons. This chain uses TRBV19 with TRBJ2-4, with D maybe TRBD2 (5 bases). The sequencing here drew on cultured CD8+ T cells from PBMCs, taken from culture after CMV antigen stimulation. This sequence was found in a human donor in good health (CMV status not recorded). Some clones in this sample may be carry-over from other donors' samples. The chain's CDR3 is CASSIDPGGGLGNIQYF. CDR3 coding DNA: TGTGCCAGTAGTATAGATCCAGGAGGCGGGCTTGGAAACATTCAGTACTTC.